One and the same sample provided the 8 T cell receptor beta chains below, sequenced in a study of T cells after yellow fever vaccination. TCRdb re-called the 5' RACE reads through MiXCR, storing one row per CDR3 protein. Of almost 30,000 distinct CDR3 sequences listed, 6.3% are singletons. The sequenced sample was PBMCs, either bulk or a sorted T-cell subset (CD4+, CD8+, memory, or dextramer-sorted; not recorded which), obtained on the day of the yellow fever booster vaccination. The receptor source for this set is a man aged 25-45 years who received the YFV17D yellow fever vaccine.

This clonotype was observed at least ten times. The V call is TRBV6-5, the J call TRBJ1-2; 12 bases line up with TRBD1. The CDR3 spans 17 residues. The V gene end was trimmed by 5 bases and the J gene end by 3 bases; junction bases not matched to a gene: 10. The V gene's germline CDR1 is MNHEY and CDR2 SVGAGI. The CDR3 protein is CASSPLGTGGGDYGYTF. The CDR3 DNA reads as TGTGCCAGCAGTCCCCTTGGGACAGGGGGCGGGGACTATGGCTACACCTTC.

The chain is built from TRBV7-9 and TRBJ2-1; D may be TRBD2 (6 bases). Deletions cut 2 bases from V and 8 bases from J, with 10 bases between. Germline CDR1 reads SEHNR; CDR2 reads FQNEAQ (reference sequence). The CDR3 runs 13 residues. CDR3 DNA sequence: TGTGCCAGCAGCTTATCGGGGACTGATGAGCAGTTCTTC. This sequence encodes CASSLSGTDEQFF.

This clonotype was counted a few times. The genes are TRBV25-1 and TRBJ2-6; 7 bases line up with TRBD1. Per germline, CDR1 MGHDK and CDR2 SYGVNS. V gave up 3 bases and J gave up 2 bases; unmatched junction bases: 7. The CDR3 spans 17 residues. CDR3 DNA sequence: TGTGCCAGCAGTGACGTAGGGCAGGGGGCTGGGGCCAACGTCCTGACTTTC. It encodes CASSDVGQGAGANVLTF.

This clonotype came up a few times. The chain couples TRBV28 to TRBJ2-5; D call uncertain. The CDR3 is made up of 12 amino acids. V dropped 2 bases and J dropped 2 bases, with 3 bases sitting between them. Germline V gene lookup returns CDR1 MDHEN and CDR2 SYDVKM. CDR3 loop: CASSLNQETQYF. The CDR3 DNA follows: TGTGCCAGCAGTTTAAATCAAGAGACCCAGTACTTC.

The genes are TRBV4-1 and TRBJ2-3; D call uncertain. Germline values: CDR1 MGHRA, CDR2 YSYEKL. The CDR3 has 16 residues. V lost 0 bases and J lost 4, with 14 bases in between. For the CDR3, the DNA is TGCGCCAGCAGCCAAGACGGGCCCCCGTCCCCAGATACGCAGTATTTT. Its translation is CASSQDGPPSPDTQYF.

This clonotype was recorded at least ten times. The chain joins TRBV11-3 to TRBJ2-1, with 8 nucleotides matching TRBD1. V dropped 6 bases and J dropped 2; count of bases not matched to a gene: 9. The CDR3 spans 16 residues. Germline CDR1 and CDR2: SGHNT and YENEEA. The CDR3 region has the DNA TGTGCCAGCAGTTGGACAGGGTCCCCTCCCTACAATGAGCAGTTCTTC. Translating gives CASSWTGSPPYNEQFF.

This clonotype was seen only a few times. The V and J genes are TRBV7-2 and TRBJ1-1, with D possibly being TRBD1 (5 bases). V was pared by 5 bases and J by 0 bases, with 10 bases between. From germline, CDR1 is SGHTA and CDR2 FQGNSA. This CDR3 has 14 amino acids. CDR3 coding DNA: TGTGCCAGCAGCGCGGGGGGGGTGAACACTGAAGCTTTCTTT. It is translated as CASSAGGVNTEAFF.

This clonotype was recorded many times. The chain's CDR3 is CATSGSTDTQYF. CDR3 nucleotides: TGTGCCACCTCGGGGAGCACAGATACGCAGTATTTT. The chain is built from TRBV12-3 or TRBV12-4 and TRBJ2-3; perhaps TRBD2 as D (5 bases). The CDR3 runs to 12 residues. Trimming shortened V by 10 bases and J by 0 bases, and 8 bases separated the two germline ends.